A single sample is the source of the 17 T cell receptor beta chains below, sequenced in a study of cytomegalovirus exposure and HLA in healthy donors. The study ran its PCR with 60 Vbeta and 13 Jbeta primers. Generated by immunoSEQ multiplex PCR, the TCRdb table keeps only in-frame clones and is missing some. The data show fewer than 250,000 clones, around 81% seen once. Input material: PBMCs. Every receptor here comes from a man aged 18-30 years in good health and CMV-seronegative.

The V call is TRBV5-4, the J call TRBJ2-5; TRBD2 matches at 7 bases. This CDR3 is 17 amino acids long. From germline, CDR1 is SGHNT and CDR2 YYREEE (reference sequence). V was pared by 0 bases and J by 1 base, with 9 bases of the junction left unmatched. Here the CDR3 reads CASSLGPSRGVQETQYF. The CDR3 nucleotides read TGTGCCAGCAGCTTGGGGCCGAGCCGGGGGGTCCAAGAGACCCAGTACTTC.

J is TRBJ2-3 and V is TRBV9; D is possibly TRBD1 (6 bases). V was pared by 4 bases and J by 5 bases, with 17 bases between. CDR1 SGDLS and CDR2 YYNGEE come from the germline V gene. The CDR3 is 15 amino acids. CDR3 nucleotide sequence: TGTGCCAGCAGCTCCTCAGGGGTCGGTGTAGATACGCAGTATTTT. It yields the protein CASSSSGVGVDTQYF.

To note about this clone: The same CDR3 arises from other DNA sequences in this sample as well. The chain uses TRBV10-3 and TRBJ2-1; 12 bases map to TRBD1. CDR1 is ENHRY, CDR2 SYGVKD, per germline. V dropped 2 bases and J dropped 6; count of bases not matched to a gene: 2. The CDR3 covers 15 residues. CDR3: CAISEPGQGANEQFF. The CDR3 bases are TGTGCCATCAGTGAGCCGGGACAGGGGGCCAATGAGCAGTTCTTC.

J is TRBJ2-5 and V is TRBV2, with TRBD2 matching over 14 bases. The trim removed 6 bases at V and 3 bases at J, leaving 3 bases unmatched. CDR1 and CDR2 (germline): SNHLY, FYNNEI. This CDR3 is built from 15 residues. CDR3 DNA: TGTGCCAGCAGCCGACTAGCGGGAGGGGAAGAGACCCAGTACTTC. This sequence encodes CASSRLAGGEETQYF.

The chain employs TRBV7-2 and TRBJ1-6; TRBD1 matches 7 bases. The V gene's germline CDR1 is SGHTA and CDR2 FQGNSA. The CDR3 is 14 residues long. J was trimmed by 9 bases and V by 5 bases; bases with no gene match: 7. The CDR3 reads CASSATGRGSPLHF. For the CDR3, the DNA is TGTGCCAGCAGCGCGACAGGGAGAGGTTCACCCCTCCACTTT.

The rearrangement links TRBV5-1 to TRBJ2-2, with TRBD2 matching over 7 bases. The CDR3 is 15 amino acids. CDR1 is SGHRS, CDR2 YFSETQ, per germline. Trimming cost V 6 bases and J 6 bases; bases outside gene matches: 11. The CDR3 DNA is TGCGCCAGCACTTGGGCTAGCGGAAATGCCGGGGAGCTGTTTTTT. Encoded protein: CASTWASGNAGELFF.

The chain links TRBV5-6 to TRBJ2-2, with D possibly being TRBD1 (5 bases). The CDR3 sequence is 15 residues long. Trimming took 0 bases from V and 2 from J, leaving 8 bases between them. The germline V gene encodes CDR1 SGHDT and CDR2 YYEEEE. In nucleotides, the CDR3 is TGTGCCAGCAGCTTGGGACAGATAAACACCGGGGAGCTGTTTTTT. It translates to CASSLGQINTGELFF.

This clone occurred a few times. The chain recombines TRBV30 with TRBJ2-1; TRBD1 is a possible D gene (6 bases). V was cut by 4 bases and J by 0 bases, with 10 bases left in between. The CDR3 consists of 14 residues. Per germline, CDR1 GTSNPN and CDR2 SVGIG (reference sequence). CDR3 bases: TGTGCCTGGATGGCAGGGGTCTCCTACAATGAGCAGTTCTTC. Encoded protein: CAWMAGVSYNEQFF. Together with reference TRBV30 and TRBJ2-1, the CDR3 gives the full variable domain: SQTIHQWPATLVQPVGSPLSLECTVEGTSNPNLYWYRQAAGRGLQLLFYSVGIGQISSEVPQNLSASRPQDRQFILSSKKLLLSDSGFYLCAWMAGVSYNEQFFGPGTRLTVL.

V and J are TRBV7-2 and TRBJ2-7, with D maybe TRBD2 (7 bases). The ends were cut back, 5 bases at V and 7 bases at J, with 15 bases in the middle. This CDR3 has 13 amino acids. Germline CDR1 is SGHTA and CDR2 is FQGNSA. Written as DNA, the CDR3 is TGTGCCAGCAGCCCGAGGGGGGGGCTAGAGCAGTACTTC. Translation: CASSPRGGLEQYF.

The chain joins TRBV9 to TRBJ2-7; a weak D match, TRBD1 (7 bases). The ends were cut back, 5 bases at V and 2 bases at J, with 14 bases in the middle. The CDR3 extends over 14 amino acids. Germline loops: CDR1 SGDLS, CDR2 YYNGEE. The CDR3 nucleotides are TGTGCCAGCAGTCCGACAGGGAGGACCTACGAGCAGTACTTC. Translation gives CASSPTGRTYEQYF.

The chain employs TRBV9 and TRBJ2-2, with 9 nucleotides matching TRBD2. The CDR3 spans 18 residues. With V trimmed by 6 bases and J by 1 base, 13 bases remained unmatched. Germline V gene lookup returns CDR1 SGDLS and CDR2 YYNGEE. The CDR3 DNA reads TGTGCCAGCACCCCTTCCCCGGCTAGCGGGGAGAACACCGGGGAGCTGTTTTTT. Its translation is CASTPSPASGENTGELFF. Drawing the rest from reference TRBV9 and TRBJ2-2, the complete variable domain is DSGVTQTPKHLITATGQRVTLRCSPRSGDLSVYWYQQSLDQGLQFLIQYYNGEERAKGNILERFSAQQFPDLHSELNLSSLELGDSALYFCASTPSPASGENTGELFFGEGSRLTVL.

This chain links TRBV6-5 with TRBJ1-1; TRBD1 matches at 12 bases. The germline gives CDR1 MNHEY, CDR2 SVGAGI. The CDR3 has 15 residues. Trimming took 6 bases from V and 7 from J; bases not matched to a gene: 9. The CDR3 DNA is TGTGCCAGCAGCTTTCCGGGACAGGGGGCGAGTGAAGCTTTCTTT. Protein product: CASSFPGQGASEAFF.

J is TRBJ2-7 and V is TRBV10-3, with 10 bases matching TRBD2. The V and J ends lost 4 bases and 6 bases, in that order; junction bases with no gene match: 3. The CDR3 contains 13 residues. Germline-derived CDR1 and CDR2 are ENHRY and SYGVKD. CDR3 sequence reads: CAISGASGGEQYF. The CDR3 DNA sequence: TGTGCCATCAGTGGGGCTAGCGGGGGCGAGCAGTACTTC.

The chain employs TRBV10-1 and TRBJ1-5, with D possibly TRBD1 on 5 matching bases. Trimming removed 2 bases at V and 9 bases at J, with 23 bases between. There are 17 residues in the CDR3. Germline lookup yields CDR1 WNHNN and CDR2 SYGVQD (reference sequence). The CDR3 DNA follows: TGCGCCAGCAGTGAGCGGTTGGTGGCGGGGGAGGCTCCGCCCCAGCATTTT. Amino acids: CASSERLVAGEAPPQHF.

This clone was recorded only once. The chain joins TRBV4-2 to TRBJ1-1; TRBD1 matches 12 bases. V gave up 1 base and J gave up 4 bases; unmatched junction bases: 10. CDR3 length: 18 amino acids. Germline values: CDR1 LGHNA, CDR2 YNFKEQ. The CDR3 spells CASSQVGTGGLGGTEAFF. In DNA, the CDR3 is TGTGCCAGCAGCCAAGTTGGGACAGGGGGCCTTGGTGGCACTGAAGCTTTCTTT.

This clone was counted only a few times. The CDR3 spells CASSQDEGAGANVLTF. Written as DNA, the CDR3 is TGCGCCAGCAGCCAAGATGAGGGTGCTGGGGCCAACGTCCTGACTTTC. The gene calls are TRBV4-3 and TRBJ2-6, with D perhaps TRBD2 (5 bases). CDR3 length: 16 amino acids. The germline CDR1 and CDR2 sequences are LGHNA and YSLEER. Trimming took off 0 bases at V and 2 bases at J, with 8 bases between the two ends.

The CDR3, as DNA: TGTGCCAGCAGCGTCGGTGGGCTAGCGGGAGAGGGTGAGCAGTTCTTC. Translation gives CASSVGGLAGEGEQFF. This chain links TRBV9 with TRBJ2-1; TRBD2 agrees at 10 bases. CDR3 length: 16 residues. Per germline, CDR1 SGDLS and CDR2 YYNGEE. The trim removed 2 bases at V and 9 bases at J, leaving 11 bases unmatched.